Listed below are T cell receptor beta chains from one sample, sequenced in a study of T-cell reconstitution after alpha-beta-depleted transplantation in children. TCRdb independently ran MiXCR on the PCR reads; one entry per CDR3 protein. In the table there are under 300,000 distinct CDR3 sequences, 9.7% of which are singletons. The specimen was PBMCs from the stem cell graft donor, collected from the stem cell graft. These receptors were collected from a human donor who donated a stem cell graft to a child with SCID. The CDR3 runs from the conserved cysteine through the conserved F or W. A D gene is named only where the DNA matches it firmly. The size of a clone is reported for some rows only, either as once, few or many, or as a class for expanded clones.

V gene: TRBV20-1; clone size: few; J gene: TRBJ2-6; D gene: NA; CDR3 protein: CSARLGAGANVLTF; CDR3 DNA: TGCAGTGCTAGACTTGGGGCTGGGGCCAACGTCCTGACTTTC
V gene: TRBV7-9; clone size: many; J gene: TRBJ2-3; D gene: TRBD1; CDR3 protein: CASSPGTGPVTDTQYF; CDR3 DNA: TGTGCCAGCAGCCCGGGGACAGGGCCTGTCACAGATACGCAGTATTTT
V gene: TRBV28; clone size: many; J gene: TRBJ2-2; D gene: NA; CDR3 protein: CASRPSGGTGELFF; CDR3 DNA: TGTGCCAGCAGACCCTCAGGGGGGACCGGGGAGCTGTTTTTT
V gene: TRBV6-6; clone size: many; J gene: TRBJ1-4; D gene: NA; CDR3 protein: CASSYVSEKLFF; CDR3 DNA: TGTGCCAGCAGTTATGTCAGTGAAAAACTGTTTTTT
V gene: TRBV28; clone size: few; J gene: TRBJ1-2; D gene: NA; CDR3 protein: CASSTPGLLNYGYTF; CDR3 DNA: TGTGCCAGCAGTACGCCGGGGCTACTTAACTATGGCTACACCTTC
V gene: TRBV7-3; clone size: many; J gene: TRBJ2-3; D gene: TRBD2; CDR3 protein: CASSLAGVADTQYF; CDR3 DNA: TGTGCCAGCAGCTTAGCGGGAGTGGCAGATACGCAGTATTTT
V gene: TRBV5-1; clone size: many; J gene: TRBJ1-2; D gene: NA; CDR3 protein: CASSFDPDRGGYTF; CDR3 DNA: TGCGCCAGCAGCTTTGACCCAGACCGAGGGGGCTACACCTTC
V gene: TRBV12-3/TRBV12-4; clone size: few; J gene: TRBJ1-1; D gene: NA; CDR3 protein: CASSSTGYFLNTEAFF; CDR3 DNA: TGTGCCAGCAGCAGTACAGGCTACTTTTTGAACACTGAAGCTTTCTTT
V gene: TRBV5-1; clone size: many; J gene: TRBJ2-7; D gene: NA; CDR3 protein: CASSWGGPDLEQYF; CDR3 DNA: TGCGCCAGCAGCTGGGGGGGGCCCGACTTGGAGCAGTACTTC
V gene: TRBV2; clone size: many; J gene: TRBJ1-5; D gene: TRBD1; CDR3 protein: CASNRQGSNQPQHF; CDR3 DNA: TGTGCCAGCAATCGACAGGGTAGCAATCAGCCCCAGCATTTT
V gene: TRBV5-1; clone size: many; J gene: TRBJ2-5; D gene: TRBD2; CDR3 protein: CASRSLAGEETQYF; CDR3 DNA: TGCGCCAGCAGGTCACTAGCGGGGGAGGAGACCCAGTACTTC
V gene: TRBV9; clone size: many; J gene: TRBJ2-1; D gene: NA; CDR3 protein: CASSFRRESSYNEQFF; CDR3 DNA: TGTGCCAGCAGCTTCCGGCGGGAAAGCTCCTACAATGAGCAGTTCTTC
V gene: TRBV7-2; clone size: few; J gene: TRBJ1-2; D gene: TRBD1; CDR3 protein: CASSLTGAVDYTF; CDR3 DNA: TGTGCCAGCAGCTTGACAGGGGCTGTGGATTACACCTTC
V gene: TRBV9; clone size: many; J gene: TRBJ1-1; D gene: NA; CDR3 protein: CASSEDPRGTEAFF; CDR3 DNA: TGTGCCAGCAGCGAAGACCCCAGGGGAACTGAAGCTTTCTTT
V gene: TRBV9; clone size: NA; J gene: TRBJ2-1; D gene: NA; CDR3 protein: CASSALDRLSNEQFF; CDR3 DNA: TGTGCCAGCAGCGCGCTCGACAGACTTTCCAATGAGCAGTTCTTC
V gene: TRBV20-1; clone size: many; J gene: TRBJ2-1; D gene: TRBD2; CDR3 protein: CSARGTSGGPFYNEQFF; CDR3 DNA: TGCAGTGCTAGAGGGACTAGCGGGGGGCCCTTCTACAATGAGCAGTTCTTC
V gene: TRBV5-5; clone size: many; J gene: TRBJ2-3; D gene: NA; CDR3 protein: CASSLSGFWADTQYF; CDR3 DNA: TGTGCCAGCAGCTTGTCGGGGTTTTGGGCAGATACGCAGTATTTT
V gene: TRBV10-3; clone size: many; J gene: TRBJ2-4; D gene: NA; CDR3 protein: CAISERGFENIQYF; CDR3 DNA: TGTGCCATCAGTGAGAGGGGATTCGAAAACATTCAGTACTTC
V gene: TRBV5-1; clone size: many; J gene: TRBJ2-3; D gene: TRBD2; CDR3 protein: CASGTSGDSTDTQYF; CDR3 DNA: TGCGCCAGCGGGACTAGCGGGGATAGCACAGATACGCAGTATTTT
V gene: TRBV20-1; clone size: many; J gene: TRBJ2-1; D gene: TRBD1; CDR3 protein: CSARGTGSYNEQFF; CDR3 DNA: TGCAGTGCTAGGGGGACAGGTTCCTACAATGAGCAGTTCTTC
V gene: TRBV20-1; clone size: many; J gene: TRBJ2-1; D gene: NA; CDR3 protein: CSAKIPGTNEQFF; CDR3 DNA: TGCAGTGCCAAGATCCCAGGGACCAATGAGCAGTTCTTC
V gene: TRBV5-1; clone size: few; J gene: TRBJ1-1; D gene: NA; CDR3 protein: CASSWGGGEDTEAFF; CDR3 DNA: TGCGCCAGCAGCTGGGGGGGGGGCGAGGACACTGAAGCTTTCTTT
V gene: TRBV27; clone size: NA; J gene: TRBJ1-2; D gene: NA; CDR3 protein: CASSFLGQFNDSTF; CDR3 DNA: TGTGCCAGCAGTTTTTTAGGACAGTTCAATGACTCCACCTTC
V gene: TRBV5-1; clone size: few; J gene: TRBJ2-2; D gene: NA; CDR3 protein: CASSLGKTNTGELFF; CDR3 DNA: TGCGCCAGCAGCTTGGGGAAAACGAACACCGGGGAGCTGTTTTTT
V gene: TRBV5-1; clone size: many; J gene: TRBJ2-3; D gene: TRBD1; CDR3 protein: CASSKDRVGDTQYF; CDR3 DNA: TGCGCCAGCAGCAAGGACAGGGTGGGGGATACGCAGTATTTT
V gene: TRBV5-4; clone size: many; J gene: TRBJ2-1; D gene: TRBD1; CDR3 protein: CASTPGQGTLGGYNEQFF; CDR3 DNA: TGTGCCAGCACCCCGGGACAGGGCACCCTAGGAGGCTACAATGAGCAGTTCTTC
V gene: TRBV5-1; clone size: many; J gene: TRBJ2-7; D gene: NA; CDR3 protein: CASSLAVGRDYEQYF; CDR3 DNA: TGCGCCAGCAGCTTGGCCGTTGGACGGGACTACGAGCAGTACTTC
V gene: TRBV3-1; clone size: many; J gene: TRBJ2-3; D gene: TRBD1; CDR3 protein: CASSLDREWTDTQYF; CDR3 DNA: TGTGCCAGCAGCTTGGACAGGGAGTGGACAGATACGCAGTATTTT
V gene: TRBV21-1; clone size: few; J gene: TRBJ1-1; D gene: NA; CDR3 protein: CASSKVKGGLDTEAFF; CDR3 DNA: TGTGCCAGCAGCAAAGTTAAAGGGGGATTGGACACTGAAGCTTTCTTT
V gene: TRBV7-9; clone size: many; J gene: TRBJ1-3; D gene: NA; CDR3 protein: CASQSEGNTIYF; CDR3 DNA: TGTGCCAGCCAATCGGAGGGAAACACCATATATTTT
V gene: TRBV15; clone size: NA; J gene: TRBJ1-1; D gene: TRBD1; CDR3 protein: CATSSGTGVSTEAFF; CDR3 DNA: TGTGCCACCAGCAGTGGGACAGGGGTTAGCACTGAAGCTTTCTTT
V gene: TRBV5-1; clone size: many; J gene: TRBJ2-1; D gene: NA; CDR3 protein: CASSRGPLDEQFF; CDR3 DNA: TGCGCCAGCAGCCGGGGGCCGTTAGATGAGCAGTTCTTC
V gene: TRBV6-1; clone size: many; J gene: TRBJ2-7; D gene: NA; CDR3 protein: CASSEAQGSYEQYF; CDR3 DNA: TGTGCCAGCAGTGAAGCACAGGGATCCTACGAGCAGTACTTC
V gene: TRBV7-8; clone size: many; J gene: TRBJ2-3; D gene: TRBD2; CDR3 protein: CASSLVGGSTDTQYF; CDR3 DNA: TGTGCCAGCAGCTTAGTGGGGGGGAGCACAGATACGCAGTATTTT
V gene: TRBV7-6; clone size: NA; J gene: TRBJ1-1; D gene: TRBD1; CDR3 protein: CASSRSGGNTEAFF; CDR3 DNA: TGTGCCAGCAGTCGCTCAGGGGGGAACACTGAAGCTTTCTTT
V gene: TRBV5-1; clone size: many; J gene: TRBJ1-1; D gene: NA; CDR3 protein: CASSSELNTEAFF; CDR3 DNA: TGCGCCAGCAGCTCAGAGTTGAACACTGAAGCTTTCTTT
V gene: TRBV5-1; clone size: many; J gene: TRBJ1-2; D gene: TRBD1; CDR3 protein: CASRYAGGHPSGYTF; CDR3 DNA: TGCGCCAGCAGGTACGCAGGGGGGCATCCGTCCGGCTACACCTTC
V gene: TRBV3-1; clone size: many; J gene: TRBJ1-2; D gene: NA; CDR3 protein: CASSLRTYGYTF; CDR3 DNA: TGTGCCAGCAGCCTTCGGACGTATGGCTACACCTTC
V gene: TRBV20-1; clone size: NA; J gene: TRBJ1-2; D gene: TRBD1; CDR3 protein: CSARPGQFYGYTF; CDR3 DNA: TGCAGTGCTAGACCGGGACAGTTCTATGGCTACACCTTC
V gene: TRBV6-2/TRBV6-3; clone size: many; J gene: TRBJ1-1; D gene: NA; CDR3 protein: CASSSRGTEAFF; CDR3 DNA: TGTGCCAGCAGTAGCAGGGGAACTGAAGCTTTCTTT
V gene: TRBV15; clone size: many; J gene: TRBJ1-1; D gene: NA; CDR3 protein: CATSRDWPFDSHMNTEAFF; CDR3 DNA: TGTGCCACCAGCAGAGATTGGCCCTTTGACAGCCATATGAACACTGAAGCTTTCTTT
V gene: TRBV20-1; clone size: NA; J gene: TRBJ2-1; D gene: TRBD2; CDR3 protein: CSASIPLTSGYYNEQFF; CDR3 DNA: TGCAGTGCTAGTATTCCCCTTACTAGCGGGTATTACAATGAGCAGTTCTTC
V gene: TRBV9; clone size: many; J gene: TRBJ2-7; D gene: TRBD2; CDR3 protein: CASSPIGTSGFYEQYF; CDR3 DNA: TGTGCCAGCAGCCCTATAGGGACTAGCGGATTTTACGAGCAGTACTTC
V gene: TRBV14; clone size: NA; J gene: TRBJ1-1; D gene: NA; CDR3 protein: CASSQLGGNTEAFF; CDR3 DNA: TGTGCCAGCAGCCAACTAGGGGGGAACACTGAAGCTTTCTTT
V gene: TRBV5-1; clone size: many; J gene: TRBJ2-7; D gene: NA; CDR3 protein: CASSFGTPDTYEQYF; CDR3 DNA: TGCGCCAGCAGCTTTGGGACACCCGATACCTACGAGCAGTACTTC
V gene: TRBV6-5; clone size: many; J gene: TRBJ1-1; D gene: NA; CDR3 protein: CASRTGPTEAFF; CDR3 DNA: TGTGCCAGCAGAACAGGGCCCACTGAAGCTTTCTTT
V gene: TRBV20-1; clone size: many; J gene: TRBJ1-2; D gene: NA; CDR3 protein: CSARDSDYYGYTF; CDR3 DNA: TGCAGTGCTAGAGATTCGGATTACTATGGCTACACCTTC
V gene: TRBV19; clone size: once; J gene: TRBJ1-3; D gene: NA; CDR3 protein: CASERRGPGNTIYF; CDR3 DNA: TGTGCCAGTGAGCGCAGGGGTCCTGGAAACACCATTTATTTT
V gene: TRBV7-9; clone size: many; J gene: TRBJ2-7; D gene: NA; CDR3 protein: CASSSIPMGTSSYEQYF; CDR3 DNA: TGTGCCAGCAGCTCCATTCCGATGGGGACGAGCTCCTACGAGCAGTACTTC
V gene: TRBV10-3; clone size: many; J gene: TRBJ2-1; D gene: TRBD1; CDR3 protein: CAISESTPGQGARGEQFF; CDR3 DNA: TGTGCCATCAGTGAGTCGACCCCGGGACAGGGGGCGCGAGGTGAGCAGTTCTTC
V gene: TRBV5-1; clone size: many; J gene: TRBJ2-7; D gene: NA; CDR3 protein: CASSFDGLHEQYF; CDR3 DNA: TGCGCCAGCAGCTTTGACGGGCTTCACGAGCAGTACTTC
V gene: TRBV12-3/TRBV12-4; clone size: many; J gene: TRBJ2-1; D gene: TRBD2; CDR3 protein: CASSAAGLATFF; CDR3 DNA: TGTGCCAGCAGTGCGGCGGGACTAGCGACGTTCTTC